One sample yielded the 24 T cell receptor beta chains listed below, sequenced in a study of T-cell reconstitution after alpha-beta-depleted transplantation in children. Preparation of the TCRbeta library was carried out with unique molecular identifiers. TCRdb reprocessed the PCR reads via MiXCR and lists one record per CDR3 protein. The repertoire includes some 550,000 distinct CDR3 sequences, approximately 20% of them detected once, and 2.5% to 4% sits in the top ten. Sequenced here: PBMCs from the stem cell graft donor, sampled from the stem cell graft. The receptors were gathered from a human donor who donated a stem cell graft to a child with acute lymphoblastic leukemia.

This clonotype has ten or more counts. The rearrangement links TRBV7-8 to TRBJ2-7, with D hard to call. Deletions cut 10 bases from V and 3 bases from J, with 10 bases between. The CDR3 totals 11 residues. Per germline, CDR1 SGHVS and CDR2 FQNEAQ. The CDR3 here is CATSWNYEQYF. The DNA for the CDR3 is TGTGCCACATCTTGGAACTACGAGCAGTACTTC.

This clonotype was seen a handful of times. This chain joins TRBV27 and TRBJ1-2, with D uncertain. In germline, CDR1 is MNHEY, CDR2 SMNVEV (reference sequence). The V gene lost 2 bases and the J gene lost 1 base, with 11 bases spanning the gap. The CDR3 has 15 amino acids. The CDR3 region has the DNA TGTGCCAGCAGTTTAGAGCTCGGAGATAACTATGGCTACACCTTC. This sequence encodes CASSLELGDNYGYTF.

The chain uses TRBV6-1 and TRBJ2-1, with 12 bases that match TRBD2. The CDR3 runs to 16 residues. Germline V CDR1 and CDR2: MNHNS, SASEGT. Trimming took 6 bases from V and 1 from J; bases not matched to a gene: 4. CDR3 DNA: TGTGCCAGCAGCCGTACTAGCGGGGGGTCCTACAATGAGCAGTTCTTC. This gives the protein CASSRTSGGSYNEQFF.

The rearrangement joins TRBV15 to TRBJ2-1, with 16 nucleotides matching TRBD2. Unmatched junction bases numbered 4, after V lost 0 bases and J lost 8 bases. Germline V CDR1 and CDR2: LNHNV, YYDKDF (reference sequence). The CDR3 is 17 amino acids. CDR3 in amino acids: CATSRDDGTSGRDEQFF. In DNA, the CDR3 is TGTGCCACCAGCAGAGATGACGGGACTAGCGGGAGGGATGAGCAGTTCTTC. The variable domain in full, completed from reference TRBV15 and TRBJ2-1, reads DAMVIQNPRYQVTQFGKPVTLSCSQTLNHNVMYWYQQKSSQAPKLLFHYYDKDFNNEADTPDNFQSRRPNTSFCFLDIRSPGLGDTAMYLCATSRDDGTSGRDEQFFGPGTRLTVL.

The table lists this clonotype with a few counts. CDR3 amino acids: CASSLAPAGSYNEQFF. In DNA form, the CDR3 reads TGTGCCAGCAGCTTAGCCCCAGCGGGATCCTACAATGAGCAGTTCTTC. This chain connects TRBV7-6 to TRBJ2-1; 7 bases align to TRBD2. CDR3 length: 16 residues. Germline values: CDR1 SGHVS, CDR2 FNYEAQ. The V gene end was trimmed by 0 bases and the J gene end by 1 base; junction bases not matched to a gene: 3.

This clonotype was counted a few times. The rearrangement uses TRBV2 and TRBJ1-5, with D unresolved. The CDR3 is 15 residues long. V shed 2 bases and J shed 2 bases, with 10 bases lying between them. Per germline, CDR1 SNHLY and CDR2 FYNNEI. The CDR3 sequence: CASSESRFGNQPQHF. The CDR3 DNA follows: TGTGCCAGCAGTGAAAGCAGATTCGGCAATCAGCCCCAGCATTTT.

This clonotype was seen a few times. The V and J genes are TRBV12-3 or TRBV12-4 and TRBJ1-5; possible D gene TRBD1, 5 bases. The CDR3 has 13 amino acids. Trimming removed 3 bases from V and 8 bases from J, with 11 bases in between. In DNA, the CDR3 is TGTGCCAGCAGTTTTGGGGTGGGGGAGCCCCAGCATTTT. Translated: CASSFGVGEPQHF.

The chain links TRBV5-5 to TRBJ1-4, with 7 bases matching TRBD1. The length of the CDR3 is 13 residues. The ends lost 4 bases at V and 3 bases at J; junction bases unmatched: 0. The germline V gene encodes CDR1 SGHKS and CDR2 YYEKEE (reference sequence). The CDR3 here is CASSGQANEKLFF. CDR3 nucleotide sequence: TGTGCCAGCAGCGGACAGGCTAATGAAAAACTGTTTTTT. The whole variable domain, filled in from reference TRBV5-5 and TRBJ1-4, reads DAGVTQSPTHLIKTRGQQVTLRCSPISGHKSVSWYQQVLGQGPQFIFQYYEKEERGRGNFPDRFSARQFPNYSSELNVNALLLGDSALYLCASSGQANEKLFFGSGTQLSVL.

The chain links TRBV2 to TRBJ2-5; 10 bases align to TRBD2. This CDR3 has 15 residues. Germline V gene lookup returns CDR1 SNHLY and CDR2 FYNNEI. With V trimmed by 1 base and J by 5 bases, 4 bases remained unmatched. CDR3 sequence: CASSEVGSGGETQYF. In DNA form, the CDR3 reads TGTGCCAGCAGTGAAGTGGGTAGCGGGGGGGAGACCCAGTACTTC.

This clonotype was detected only a few times. V is TRBV7-6 and J is TRBJ1-3; D uncertain. CDR1 and CDR2 (germline): SGHVS, FNYEAQ. This CDR3 has 14 residues. V gave up 0 bases and J gave up 4 bases, with 7 bases separating them. The DNA for the CDR3 is TGTGCCAGCAGCTTAGCGGGATACGGAAACACCATATATTTT. This sequence encodes CASSLAGYGNTIYF.

This chain links TRBV9 with TRBJ2-1, with D possibly TRBD1 on 5 matching bases. Trimming left V 1 base short and J 9 bases short, with 14 bases between. CDR3 length equals 14 residues. Germline assignment: CDR1 SGDLS and CDR2 YYNGEE. DNA for the CDR3: TGTGCCAGCAGCGTATTATTGACAGTTGGTGAGCAGTTCTTC. This encodes CASSVLLTVGEQFF.

V usage is TRBV29-1 and J usage is TRBJ2-1; D may be TRBD2 (6 bases). Trimming removed 0 bases at V and 0 bases at J, with 12 bases between. The germline V gene has CDR1 SQVTM and CDR2 ANQGSEA. This CDR3 is built from 16 residues. The CDR3 here is CSVEEGRGLSYNEQFF. In DNA form, the CDR3 reads TGCAGCGTTGAAGAGGGTCGGGGACTCTCCTACAATGAGCAGTTCTTC.

The rearrangement joins TRBV12-3 or TRBV12-4 to TRBJ1-2; 8 positions match TRBD1. CDR3 size: 14 residues. J was trimmed by 8 bases and V by 4 bases; bases with no gene match: 9. The CDR3 reads CASSSVQGADGYTF. The CDR3 DNA reads TGTGCCAGCAGTTCCGTCCAGGGGGCTGACGGCTACACCTTC.

This clonotype was seen a few times. V usage is TRBV7-2 and J usage is TRBJ2-1, with 9 positions matching TRBD2. Losses at the gene ends were 3 bases for V and 4 bases for J; bases not matched to a gene: 10. This CDR3 has 17 amino acids. Germline CDR1 reads SGHTA; CDR2 reads FQGNSA. The CDR3 coding sequence is TGTGCCAGCAGCTTGGGTTGGCGGGAGGGCCCTTACAATGAGCAGTTCTTC. Amino acids: CASSLGWREGPYNEQFF.

The genes are TRBV9 and TRBJ2-3; possible D gene TRBD2, 5 bases. Looked up from germline, CDR1 is SGDLS and CDR2 is YYNGEE. V shed 3 bases and J shed 8 bases, with 22 bases lying between them. CDR3 length equals 16 residues. The CDR3 DNA reads as TGTGCCAGCAGCGCTTCGTTAGAGGGCCCCTTTGCTACGCAGTATTTT. Protein product: CASSASLEGPFATQYF.

This clonotype was seen more than once but under ten times. The genes are TRBV19 and TRBJ2-2; a possible D gene is TRBD1 (6 bases). The CDR3 extends over 15 amino acids. Germline loops: CDR1 LNHDA, CDR2 SQIVND (reference sequence). Trimming left V 5 bases short and J 2 bases short, with 12 bases between. Here the CDR3 reads CASSGDTLNTGELFF. DNA of the CDR3: TGTGCCAGTAGTGGGGACACTTTAAACACCGGGGAGCTGTTTTTT.

V usage is TRBV20-1 and J usage is TRBJ2-4; the match to TRBD2 covers 7 bases. Germline V gene sequence: CDR1 DFQATT, CDR2 SNEGSKA (reference sequence). The CDR3 totals 17 residues. The J segment lost 5 bases and the V segment lost 0 bases, leaving 13 bases of the junction unmatched. CDR3 region: CSARDVRGRGTENIQYF. As DNA, the CDR3 is TGCAGTGCTAGAGATGTCCGGGGGAGGGGTACTGAAAACATTCAGTACTTC.

Only a few counts were recorded for this clonotype. V and J are TRBV20-1 and TRBJ1-2, with 8 bases that match TRBD1. Germline trimming cut 8 bases from V and 0 bases from J; bases unmatched to any gene: 8. The CDR3 length is 14 residues. Germline values: CDR1 DFQATT, CDR2 SNEGSKA (reference sequence). The CDR3 DNA is TGCAGTATTTGGACAGGGAAAGCTAACTATGGCTACACCTTC. Its translation is CSIWTGKANYGYTF.

The chain uses TRBV5-1 and TRBJ2-1; the D is unclear. Trimming stripped 4 bases from V and 6 bases from J, with 17 bases between. Germline assignment: CDR1 SGHRS and CDR2 YFSETQ. The CDR3 totals 15 residues. The DNA of the CDR3 is TGCGCCAGCAGCCTGCTTGGGCCTAGTCGCAATGAGCAGTTCTTC. Its translation is CASSLLGPSRNEQFF.

The chain links TRBV20-1 to TRBJ2-1, with 9 bases aligning to TRBD1. Per germline, CDR1 DFQATT and CDR2 SNEGSKA (reference sequence). This CDR3 spans 14 amino acids. With V trimmed by 6 bases and J by 9 bases, 12 bases remained unmatched. The CDR3 reads CSAPDRGWSGEQFF. The CDR3 DNA sequence: TGCAGTGCCCCGGACAGGGGCTGGTCGGGTGAGCAGTTCTTC.

This clonotype was seen a few times. This chain connects TRBV2 to TRBJ2-7; D perhaps matches TRBD2 (5 bases). The V gene's germline CDR1 is SNHLY and CDR2 FYNNEI. This CDR3 spans 16 amino acids. The V end lost 2 bases, the J end lost 0 bases, and 14 bases lay between the germline ends. CDR3 loop: CASSESGLNHSYEQYF. CDR3 sequence (DNA): TGTGCCAGCAGTGAAAGCGGACTGAACCACTCCTACGAGCAGTACTTC.

This clonotype was detected only a few times. The V call is TRBV11-1, the J call TRBJ2-1, with D perhaps matching TRBD2 (6 bases). The CDR3 has 14 amino acids. The germline V gene encodes CDR1 SGHAT and CDR2 FQDESV (reference sequence). Trimming took 4 bases from V and 6 from J, leaving 13 bases between them. CDR3 sequence reads: CASSWGEWGNEQFF. CDR3 sequence (DNA): TGTGCCAGCAGCTGGGGGGAGTGGGGCAATGAGCAGTTCTTC.

This clonotype was detected a few times. V usage is TRBV5-1 and J usage is TRBJ2-6; D perhaps matches TRBD2 (8 bases). Looked up from germline, CDR1 is SGHRS and CDR2 is YFSETQ. The CDR3 runs 18 residues. V shed 0 bases and J shed 4 bases, with 17 bases lying between them. The CDR3 is CASSLEVREGAGANVLTF. CDR3 coding DNA: TGCGCCAGCAGCTTGGAAGTTCGGGAGGGGGCCGGGGCCAACGTCCTGACTTTC.

The chain uses TRBV10-1 and TRBJ2-1; TRBD1 or TRBD2 may be the D gene (5 bases each). The V end was cut by 6 bases, the J end by 0 bases, with 15 bases between. Germline V lookup: CDR1 WNHNN, CDR2 SYGVQD (reference sequence). This CDR3 is built from 16 residues. CDR3 DNA sequence: TGCGCCAGCAGCCTTTCTAGTGGGGGCTCCTACAATGAGCAGTTCTTC. It encodes CASSLSSGGSYNEQFF.